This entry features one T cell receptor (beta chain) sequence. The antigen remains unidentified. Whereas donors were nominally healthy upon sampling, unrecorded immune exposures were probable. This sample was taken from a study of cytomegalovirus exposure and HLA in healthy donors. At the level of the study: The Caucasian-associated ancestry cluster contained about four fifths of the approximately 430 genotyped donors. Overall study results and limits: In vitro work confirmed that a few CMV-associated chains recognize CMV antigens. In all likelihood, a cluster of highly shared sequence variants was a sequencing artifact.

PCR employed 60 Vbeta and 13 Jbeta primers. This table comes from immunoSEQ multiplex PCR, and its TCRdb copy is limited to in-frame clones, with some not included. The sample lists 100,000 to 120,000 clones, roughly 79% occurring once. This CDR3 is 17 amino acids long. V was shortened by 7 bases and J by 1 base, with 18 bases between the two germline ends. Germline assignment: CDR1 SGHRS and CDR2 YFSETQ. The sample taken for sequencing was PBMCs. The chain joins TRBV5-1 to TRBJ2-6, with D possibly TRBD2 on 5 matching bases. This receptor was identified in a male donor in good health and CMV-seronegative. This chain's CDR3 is CASLPTWGESGANVLTF. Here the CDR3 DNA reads TGCGCCAGCCTCCCGACATGGGGAGAATCTGGGGCCAACGTCCTGACTTTC.